This passage covers 16 T cell receptor beta chains from one sample sequenced in a study of T cells in tumors and immune-related adverse events. The repertoire was sequenced with immunoSEQ multiplex PCR; TCRdb's copy has only in-frame clones and lacks some. This table has 7,900 or so clones, approximately 94% appearing once. This material consisted of lymph node tissue, taken from a patient treated with anti-PD-1 therapy. All receptors come from a female donor with metastatic renal cell carcinoma.

This chain joins TRBV11-2 and TRBJ1-1; D gene unclear. This CDR3 is 11 amino acids long. Germline loops: CDR1 SGHAT, CDR2 FQNNGV. With 5 bases removed from V and 4 bases from J, the gap between germline ends came to 5 bases. The CDR3 region is CASSPFTEAFF. In DNA, the CDR3 is TGTGCCAGCAGCCCCTTCACTGAAGCTTTCTTT.

J is TRBJ2-2 and V is TRBV7-2; D is possibly TRBD1 (6 bases). Germline CDR1 is SGHTA and CDR2 is FQGNSA. V lost 5 bases to trimming and J lost 5 bases, with 18 bases between them. This CDR3 region has 16 residues. The CDR3 region is CASSRARGPKTGELFF. The CDR3 region has the DNA TGTGCCAGCAGCCGAGCCAGGGGTCCAAAGACCGGGGAGCTGTTTTTT.

V usage is TRBV6-5 and J usage is TRBJ2-1, with 7 positions matching TRBD1. This CDR3 has 15 residues. Germline V gene lookup returns CDR1 MNHEY and CDR2 SVGAGI. V was clipped by 0 bases and J by 4 bases; unmatched bases: 3. The CDR3 loop is CASSYSGQSYNEQFF. CDR3 DNA: TGTGCCAGCAGTTACTCGGGACAGAGTTACAATGAGCAGTTCTTC.

The chain couples TRBV5-1 to TRBJ2-1, with D possibly matching TRBD2 (5 bases). The CDR3 contains 13 residues. V lost 0 bases to trimming and J lost 7 bases, with 8 bases between them. Germline CDR1 reads SGHRS; CDR2 reads YFSETQ. The CDR3 DNA reads TGCGCCAGCAGCTTGGACACGGGGAATGAGCAGTTCTTC. The encoded protein is CASSLDTGNEQFF.

The CDR3 DNA follows: TGCGCCAGCAGCTTGCTGCGGGGGTCCTACGAGCAGTACTTC. It codes for CASSLLRGSYEQYF. The V and J genes are TRBV5-1 and TRBJ2-7; 7 nucleotides agree with TRBD2. This CDR3 region has 14 residues. Per the germline V gene, CDR1 is SGHRS and CDR2 is YFSETQ. V lost 1 base and J lost 1; bases outside the gene matches: 2.

The CDR3 DNA reads TGTGCCAGCAGCGGCGGGACAGCCACTAATGAAAAACTGTTTTTT. It encodes CASSGGTATNEKLFF. The chain recombines TRBV9 with TRBJ1-4; 7 nucleotides agree with TRBD1. V lost 3 bases and J lost 2; bases outside the gene matches: 4. The CDR3 has 15 amino acids. Per germline, CDR1 SGDLS and CDR2 YYNGEE.

This chain links TRBV19 with TRBJ2-2, with 8 bases fitting TRBD2. Trimming removed 1 base from V and 6 bases from J; junction bases left unmatched: 4. CDR1 is LNHDA, CDR2 SQIVND, per germline (reference sequence). This CDR3 spans 15 amino acids. This CDR3 is CASSIASGGAGELFF. DNA of the CDR3: TGTGCCAGTAGTATAGCAAGCGGGGGCGCCGGGGAGCTGTTTTTT.

The rearrangement links TRBV5-1 to TRBJ1-1; no clear D. The CDR3 contains 14 residues. Trimming left V 1 base short and J 0 bases short, with 7 bases between. Germline V CDR1 and CDR2: SGHRS, YFSETQ. Here the CDR3 DNA reads TGCGCCAGCAGCTTGTCCGTAATGAACACTGAAGCTTTCTTT. Translated: CASSLSVMNTEAFF. The entire variable domain, with the rest obtained from reference TRBV5-1 and TRBJ1-1, is as follows: KAGVTQTPRYLIKTRGQQVTLSCSPISGHRSVSWYQQTPGQGLQFLFEYFSETQRNKGNFPGRFSGRQFSNSRSEMNVSTLELGDSALYLCASSLSVMNTEAFFGQGTRLTVV.

The V and J genes are TRBV7-2 and TRBJ2-7; TRBD2 might be the D (6 bases). The CDR3 has 14 amino acids. CDR1 SGHTA and CDR2 FQGNSA come from the germline V gene. V was shortened by 4 bases and J by 2 bases, with 12 bases between the two germline ends. The CDR3 protein is CASSSGLGTYEQYF. The DNA of the CDR3 is TGTGCCAGCAGCTCGGGACTGGGGACCTACGAGCAGTACTTC.

The V and J genes are TRBV10-1 and TRBJ2-3; the D call may be TRBD1 or TRBD2 (5 bases each). V gave up 0 bases and J gave up 4 bases, with 11 bases separating them. This CDR3 spans 15 amino acids. CDR1 and CDR2 (germline): WNHNN, SYGVQD (reference sequence). CDR3 coding DNA: TGCGCCAGCAGTGAGTCGGGGGTCGTAGCAGATACGCAGTATTTT. As protein: CASSESGVVADTQYF.

This sequence joins TRBV27 and TRBJ2-3; D perhaps matches TRBD1 (5 bases). CDR1 and CDR2 from the germline V gene are MNHEY and SMNVEV (reference sequence). Trimming removed 3 bases from V and 0 bases from J, with 19 bases in between. The CDR3 is 18 residues long. This chain's CDR3 is CASSFAQGARISTDTQYF. The CDR3 coding sequence is TGTGCCAGCAGTTTTGCGCAAGGGGCGAGAATTAGCACAGATACGCAGTATTTT.

The chain couples TRBV5-8 to TRBJ2-5; the D is unclear. The CDR3 length is 15 residues. Trimming pared 0 bases from V and 1 base from J, leaving 10 bases between. CDR1 SGHTS and CDR2 YDEGEE come from the germline V gene. The CDR3 DNA reads TGTGCCAGCAGCTTGGGACTGGAACGCCAAGAGACCCAGTACTTC. Translated: CASSLGLERQETQYF.

This rearrangement joins TRBV14 to TRBJ1-2; unclear D gene. Germline CDR1 and CDR2: SGHDN and FVKESK. Deletions cut 3 bases from V and 5 bases from J, with 13 bases between. The CDR3 contains 14 residues. CDR3 sequence: CASSQNQVGYGYTF. In nucleotides, the CDR3 is TGTGCCAGCAGCCAGAACCAGGTGGGATATGGCTACACCTTC.

This clone was counted a few times. Other nucleotide sequences from this sample produce the same CDR3. The chain combines TRBV11-3 with TRBJ2-3; possibly TRBD1 for D (5 bases). V was clipped by 5 bases and J by 0 bases, with 15 bases between them. This CDR3 contains 16 residues. Germline V lookup: CDR1 SGHNT, CDR2 YENEEA. CDR3 nucleotide sequence: TGTGCCAGCAGCCCCGGACACTTTACTAGCACAGATACGCAGTATTTT. Protein product: CASSPGHFTSTDTQYF.

The chain couples TRBV5-4 to TRBJ2-3; no clear D. The length of the CDR3 is 14 residues. V was shortened by 0 bases and J by 3 bases, with 8 bases between the two germline ends. Germline CDR1 reads SGHNT; CDR2 reads YYREEE (reference sequence). CDR3 region: CASSLDLATDTQYF. The CDR3 DNA reads as TGTGCCAGCAGCTTGGACTTAGCAACAGATACGCAGTATTTT.

The gene calls are TRBV2 and TRBJ2-3; TRBD1 agrees at 7 bases. V shed 7 bases, J shed 2 bases, and the junction held 6 bases outside the gene matches. The V gene's germline CDR1 is SNHLY and CDR2 FYNNEI. The CDR3 has 14 amino acids. The CDR3 loop reads CASITGVATDTQYF. As DNA, the CDR3 is TGTGCCAGCATTACAGGGGTGGCCACAGATACGCAGTATTTT.